This TCR delta chain is from a study of Vδ1+ human thymocytes. Study-level findings and limits: Highly polyclonal TRG and TRD repertoires with Gaussian CDR3 length distributions appeared in thymus. Unlike peripheral blood Vdelta1+ controls, thymic delta-chain sequences included 15% to 20% Vdelta2 and few Vdelta3. Bulk data may be misread because of unexpected Vdelta2 sequences.

RNA was extracted from the cells and then reverse transcribed. CDR3 amplicons came from multiplex PCR with pooled V-gene forward and constant-region reverse primers. TCRdb reanalysed the multiplex PCR reads via CATT. The sample yields about 27,000 delta-chain clones, 25% to 30% seen once. The sorted cells were CD3+ Vdelta1+ Vdelta2- thymocytes from alphabeta-depleted thymus. Vdelta1+ thymocyte sorts reached between roughly 98% and 99.6% purity. This CDR3 has 22 amino acids. Germline V lookup: CDR1 TSWWSYY, CDR2 QGS. Trimming left V 4 bases short and J 0 bases short, with 33 bases between. As regards this clone: The antigen remains undetermined.

Source material: Vdelta1+ gamma-delta thymocytes from the thymus. Noted subset: FACS-sorted CD3+ TCRalphabeta- TCRVdelta1+ TCRVdelta2- thymocytes. This TCR came from a boy under two years old who had congenital heart surgery. The chain uses TRDV1 and TRDJ1, with D possibly being TRDD2 (7 bases). CDR3 in DNA: TGTGCTCTTGGGGCCCCCGGCCTTCCTGCGTTCAGGGATAAAAAGTACACCGATAAACTCATCTTT. Translated: CALGAPGLPAFRDKKYTDKLIF.